This paragraph reports one TCR beta chain. This clonotype was seen many times. Its antigen specificity is not known. The record has no base qualities; no much larger clone is one base away. The meaning of the sample's time point label: patch test 2, 6 weeks after DPC sensitization. The meaning of the sample's treatment or condition label: therapeutic diphenylcyclopropenone sensitization with weekly scalp DPC. At every patch-test visit, the blood draw took place before the patch test was put on. Eligible patients were aged 18 to 70, diagnosed with alopecia, deemed suitable for DPC therapy, and excluded if pregnant. Unfractionated whole blood was collected in Tempus Blood RNA tubes, and total RNA was extracted from that blood. These data belong to a study of human T cells and chemical hapten exposure (dated by TCRdb to about 2021). Background on the whole study: For sensitization, 2% DPC in acetone was applied to a roughly 2 cm by roughly 2 cm area of upper inner arm skin. Patients additionally received weekly therapeutic DPC doses to the scalp throughout the approximately 22-week study period. Patch testing was done on the upper back using Finn chambers containing 0.01% DPC, and results were scored after 6 days according to International Contact Dermatitis Research Group standards. The patient cohort, mostly female, included alopecia areata with under or over 50% scalp involvement, alopecia totalis and alopecia universalis. The libraries were sequenced as a pool, and the TCR yield per sample differed mostly because of small variations in library volumes within the pool. This study followed changes in the peripheral blood TCR repertoire in vivo during primary and secondary sensitization of alopecia patients to the hapten diphenylcyclopropenone (DPC). Blood was sampled from patients pre-sensitization (week 0) and at 2, 6 and about 24 weeks after DPC sensitization. For TCR sequencing, blood came from 25 to 35 alopecia patients at anywhere from one to four time points (pre-sensitization, 2, 6 and 24 weeks).

The library was generated by RACE. The instrument was a NextSeq 500. During library preparation, unique molecular identifiers were attached to individual cDNA molecules so that TCRs could be counted quantitatively and reproducibly. Each blood RNA sample was used to sequence both TCR alpha and TCR beta chains. The original pipeline was this. A median of about 87,000 TCRs per sample was observed, with a range of roughly 23,224 to 750,000. The Decombinator software suite was used to annotate the V, J and CDR3 of the TCR reads. To make PS versus PT1 abundance plots, every sample was subsampled to the same number of TCRs (28,000). Expanded TCRs were defined as absent before sensitization and observed at least eight times at the 2-week time point. Clones were called with MiXCR by TCRdb after fastp trimmed the public reads at Q25, and only in-frame beta chains were retained. Rows merge per CDR3 protein into single entries with the most common DNA and genes. The V and J calls reflect TCRdb's pipeline rather than the authors' work. The table for this sample lists some 70,000 distinct CDR3 sequences; over 9% of them were counted only once. The ten largest clonotypes hold around 7% of the sample.

Overall study results and their limits: DPC sensitization did not change how many TCRs were above 1 in 1000 frequency, and no evidence was found of alterations in global repertoire structure. Expanded TCRs formed significantly more large CDR3 similarity clusters than pre-sensitization or healthy control sets, consistent with antigen-driven responses. Repeated subsampling changed both the strength of the expansion versus patch-test correlation and the threshold at which that correlation became significant. Because all patients had alopecia, a presumed autoimmune disease, the immune response of the patients might differ from that of healthy individuals. Patch test score was positively correlated with the number of PT1 expanded TCRs, with significance at thresholds 8, 16 and 32 but not at 4.

V drops 4 bases and J drops 1 base, leaving 10 bases in between. CDR1 KGHDR and CDR2 SFDVKD are derived from the germline V gene. CDR3 length: 15 amino acids, cysteine to phenylalanine. Only the CDR3 part of the read is kept: 45 bases, read in frame from the first base. Rearrangement joined TRBV24-1 to TRBJ1-5; the D gene remains uncertain. The sequence came from a woman aged 50 to 65 with alopecia areata. Some clones in this sample may be carry-over from other donors' samples. Specimen: whole blood, collected in connection with sensitization to the hapten diphenylcyclopropenone (DPC). The CDR3 protein sequence reads: CATSENRMSNQPQHF. In nucleotide form, the sequence is TGTGCCACCAGTGAAAACAGAATGAGCAATCAGCCCCAGCATTTT.